This TCR beta chain came from a study of T cell repertoires in cytomegalovirus infection. MiXCR, run by TCRdb on the reads, gives a single entry per CDR3 protein. The sample records a few hundred thousand distinct CDR3 sequences, roughly 15% being singletons. Worth noting for this clonotype: At one end, the junction sequence differs from germline, possibly due to a read error.

The CDR3 runs to 16 residues. CDR1 and CDR2 (germline): LGHDT, YNNKEL (reference sequence). This TCR came from a human donor in good health (CMV status not recorded). Some clones in this sample may be carry-over from other donors' samples. Specimen: PBMCs. This sequence joins TRBV3-1 and TRBJ2-2; 7 bases agree with TRBD1. The CDR3 coding sequence is TGTGCCAGCAGCCAAGTTCCACAGGGGAACGCCGGGGAGCTGTTTTTT. Amino acid sequence: CASSQVPQGNAGELFF.